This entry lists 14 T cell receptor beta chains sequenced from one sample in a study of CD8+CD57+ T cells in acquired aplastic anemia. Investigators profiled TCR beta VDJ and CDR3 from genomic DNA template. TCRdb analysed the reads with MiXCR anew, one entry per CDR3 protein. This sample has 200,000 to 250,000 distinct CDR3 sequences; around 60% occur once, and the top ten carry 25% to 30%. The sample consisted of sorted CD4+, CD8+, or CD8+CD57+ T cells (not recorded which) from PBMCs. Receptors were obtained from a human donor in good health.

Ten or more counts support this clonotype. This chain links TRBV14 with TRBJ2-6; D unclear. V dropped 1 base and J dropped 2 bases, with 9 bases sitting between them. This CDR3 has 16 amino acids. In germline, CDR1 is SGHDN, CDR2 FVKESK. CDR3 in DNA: TGTGCCAGCAGCCAAGTTGCAGCGACTGGGGCCAACGTCCTGACTTTC. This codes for CASSQVAATGANVLTF.

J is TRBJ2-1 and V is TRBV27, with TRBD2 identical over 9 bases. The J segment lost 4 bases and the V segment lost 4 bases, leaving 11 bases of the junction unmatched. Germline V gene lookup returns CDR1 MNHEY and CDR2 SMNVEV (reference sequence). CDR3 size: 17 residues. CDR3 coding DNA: TGTGCCAGCAGTTCGGGGGGACTCGCGGGAGGGTACAATGAGCAGTTCTTC. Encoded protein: CASSSGGLAGGYNEQFF.

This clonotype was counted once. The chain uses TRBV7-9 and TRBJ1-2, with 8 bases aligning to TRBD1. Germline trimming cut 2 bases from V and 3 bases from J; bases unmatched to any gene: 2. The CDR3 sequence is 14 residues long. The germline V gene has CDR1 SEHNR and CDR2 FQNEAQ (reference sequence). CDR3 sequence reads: CASSLTGQDYGYTF. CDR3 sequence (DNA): TGTGCCAGCAGCTTAACGGGACAGGACTATGGCTACACCTTC.

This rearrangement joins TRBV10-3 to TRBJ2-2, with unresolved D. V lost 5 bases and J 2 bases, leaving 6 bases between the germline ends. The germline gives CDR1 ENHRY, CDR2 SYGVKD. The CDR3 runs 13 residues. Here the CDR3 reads CAISSGNTGELFF. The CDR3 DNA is TGTGCCATCAGTTCAGGAAACACCGGGGAGCTGTTTTTT.

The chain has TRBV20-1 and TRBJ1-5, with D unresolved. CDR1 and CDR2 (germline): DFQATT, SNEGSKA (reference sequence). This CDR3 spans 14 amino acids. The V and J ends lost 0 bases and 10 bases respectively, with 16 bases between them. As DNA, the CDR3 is TGCAGTGCTAGAGATCCAGGACTCCAATCCCCCCAGCATTTT. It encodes CSARDPGLQSPQHF.

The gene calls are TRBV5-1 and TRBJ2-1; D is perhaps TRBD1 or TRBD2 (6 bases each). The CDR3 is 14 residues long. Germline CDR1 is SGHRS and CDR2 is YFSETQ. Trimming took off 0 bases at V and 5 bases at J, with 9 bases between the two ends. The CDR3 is CASSLGGANNEQFF. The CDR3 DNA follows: TGCGCCAGCAGCTTGGGGGGGGCCAACAATGAGCAGTTCTTC.

The CDR3 loop is CASSLAVSNQPQHF. The CDR3 nucleotides are TGTGCCAGCAGCTTGGCGGTTAGCAATCAGCCCCAGCATTTT. This rearrangement joins TRBV5-5 to TRBJ1-5; D ambiguous. CDR3 length: 14 amino acids. The germline V and J ends were trimmed by 0 bases and 0 bases, with 4 bases remaining between them. The germline gives CDR1 SGHKS, CDR2 YYEKEE (reference sequence).

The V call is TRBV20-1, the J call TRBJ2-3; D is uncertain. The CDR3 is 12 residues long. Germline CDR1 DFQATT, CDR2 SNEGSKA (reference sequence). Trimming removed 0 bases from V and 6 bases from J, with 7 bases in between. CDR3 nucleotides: TGCAGTGCTAGAGATCAAGCGGATACGCAGTATTTT. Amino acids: CSARDQADTQYF.

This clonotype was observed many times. In nucleotides, the CDR3 is TGCAGTGCTGCTAGGACAGGGGAAAATCAGCCCCAGCATTTT. It codes for CSAARTGENQPQHF. The chain employs TRBV20-1 and TRBJ1-5, with 9 bases that match TRBD1. Germline CDR1 reads DFQATT; CDR2 reads SNEGSKA (reference sequence). This CDR3 has 14 residues. V lost 5 bases to trimming and J lost 4 bases; unmatched junction nucleotides: 6.

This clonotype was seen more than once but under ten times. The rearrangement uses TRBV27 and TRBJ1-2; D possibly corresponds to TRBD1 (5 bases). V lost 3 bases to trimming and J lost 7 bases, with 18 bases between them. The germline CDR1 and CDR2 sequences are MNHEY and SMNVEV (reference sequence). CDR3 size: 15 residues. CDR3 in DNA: TGTGCCAGCAGTTTTGGGGCAGGCGCGGTAATTGGCTACACCTTC. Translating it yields CASSFGAGAVIGYTF.

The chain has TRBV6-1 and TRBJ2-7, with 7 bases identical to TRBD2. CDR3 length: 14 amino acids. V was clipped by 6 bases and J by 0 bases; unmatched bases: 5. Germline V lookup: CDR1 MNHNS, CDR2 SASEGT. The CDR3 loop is CASRGGIISYEQYF. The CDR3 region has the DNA TGTGCCAGCAGGGGAGGGATAATCTCCTACGAGCAGTACTTC.

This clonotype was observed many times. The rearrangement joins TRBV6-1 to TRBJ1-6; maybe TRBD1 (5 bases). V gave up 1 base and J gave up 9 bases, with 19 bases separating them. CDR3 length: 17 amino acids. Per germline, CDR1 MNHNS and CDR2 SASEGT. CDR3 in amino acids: CASSEEMLGVNGSPLHF. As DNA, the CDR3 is TGTGCCAGCAGTGAAGAAATGCTGGGGGTCAATGGTTCACCCCTCCACTTT.

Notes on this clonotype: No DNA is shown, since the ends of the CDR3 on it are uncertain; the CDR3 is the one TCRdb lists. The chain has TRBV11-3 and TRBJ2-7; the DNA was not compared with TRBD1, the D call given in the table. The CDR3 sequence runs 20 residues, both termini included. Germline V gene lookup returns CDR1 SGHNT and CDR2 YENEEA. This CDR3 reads CASSFYICSATGTATYEQYF.

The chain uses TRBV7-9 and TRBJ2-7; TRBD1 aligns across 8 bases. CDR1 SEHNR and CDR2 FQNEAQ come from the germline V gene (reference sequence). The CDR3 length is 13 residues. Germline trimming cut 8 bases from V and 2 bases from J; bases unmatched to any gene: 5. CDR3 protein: CASGGTGTYEQYF. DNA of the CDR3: TGTGCCAGCGGAGGGACAGGAACCTACGAGCAGTACTTC.